This T cell receptor beta chain was sequenced in a study of T cells in Graves' hyperthyroidism and ophthalmopathy (dated by TCRdb to about 2019). For context, the study as a whole: Peripheral blood was sampled at the time of initial diagnosis, prior to any treatment. To identify distinguishing TCR V-J signatures, a discovery cohort of some 99 patients was used, comprising 43 with Graves' ophthalmopathy and around 57 with stable Graves' hyperthyroidism. An independent validation cohort of under 20 hyperthyroidism patients and 17 patients who later progressed to ophthalmopathy tested prospective prediction of ophthalmopathy. The roughly 90 discovery patients were divided at random into training and test sets in a 7:3 ratio. The study also compared thyroid tissue and blood T-cell repertoires from roughly six Graves' hyperthyroidism patients. After sampling, hyperthyroidism patients received methimazole starting at 30 mg daily, and ophthalmopathy patients received high-dose intravenous methylprednisolone. The paper reports TCR Vbeta CDR3 sequencing of over 120 peripheral blood samples: some 41 ophthalmopathy, some 80 hyperthyroidism and around 17 progressor patients. The investigation overall reported the following: In validation, the model predicted progression to ophthalmopathy a median of around six months before onset, with approximately 68% sensitivity and nearly 75% specificity. Most expanded thyroid clonotypes (frequency above 0.001) were also detected in blood, suggesting blood repertoires may reflect thyroid immune responses. Ophthalmopathy was separated from stable hyperthyroidism by a 13 V-J signature model, with 85% to 90% sensitivity and about 84% specificity obtained in cross-validation and 80%/75% obtained in testing. Sample size was not statistically predetermined, and investigators were not blinded to group allocation.

Stable Graves' hyperthyroidism was defined as no progression to ophthalmopathy during 18 months of follow-up. Hyperthyroidism patients were aged 18 to 65 years and newly diagnosed, with disease duration of less than 2 months. Any patient with an uncontrolled infection, another autoimmune disease, pregnancy or lactation was excluded. Diagnoses relied on clinical symptoms, serum thyroxine and TRAb, thyroid ultrasound and orbital computed tomography. Ficoll-Paque density gradient centrifugation was used to isolate PBMCs from under 11 ml of fresh peripheral blood. Total RNA was extracted with Trizol reagent, and quality was checked on an Agilent 2100 Bioanalyzer. Per the germline V gene (reference sequence), SGHKS is the CDR1 and YYEKEE is the CDR2. From the cysteine through the phenylalanine, the CDR3 covers 15 amino acids. Only CDR3 DNA remains: 45 bases, in frame from the first base. V loses 4 bases at its end and J loses 8 bases; junction bases beyond the gene matches: 9.

Points on this clonotype: The antigen this receptor binds is unknown. Per-nucleotide qualities are absent, and no much larger clonotype sits a single base away.

Amplification of TCR beta CDR3 regions was carried out from RNA transcripts. For the first round of RT-PCR on the TCR CDR3, the HTBI primer set was used together with the Qiagen OneStep RT-PCR kit. A second multiplex PCR round built the libraries, followed by size selection and purification. The libraries were sequenced on an Illumina HiSeq2000 using paired-end 100 bp reads. In the original analysis: SOAPnuke was used to process the raw data, with reads discarded if the reads contained adapters or uncalled bases, had a mean Phred below 15, or lacked an exact constant-primer or identifier match. High-quality paired reads were merged with COPE v1.2.5, and unique nucleotide sequences were defined as clonotypes. MiTCR v1.1 was used to align clonotypes to the IMGT TRBV, TRBD and TRBJ reference segments. Only V-J combinations with frequency above 0.0001, covering 99% to 99.2% of repertoires, were analysed. The TCS score was defined as the ratio of F50 (clonal expansion) to E x V (chaos), calculated using BLOSUM62-based TCRdist between CDR3 peptides within each V-J. Welch's t-statistics and random forest reduced 450 to 600 V-J features to 13, which were used in a naive Bayes classifier (R e1071). The public reads were reanalyzed by TCRdb: fastp trimming at Q25, MiXCR alignment, in-frame beta chains only. Rows with a matching CDR3 protein are joined into one entry that keeps the most common DNA and genes. These V and J calls originate from TCRdb's pipeline instead of the authors' own analysis. The sample includes a few hundred thousand distinct CDR3 sequences, with 15% to 19% observed a single time. The ten largest make up 6.5% to 8% of the sample.

The sequenced sample consisted of blood. The sequence is built from TRBV5-5 and TRBJ2-4; TRBD1 fits 10 bases in the junction. This sequence was found in a young woman with Graves' hyperthyroidism. The CDR3 protein sequence reads: CASSISDRGPDIQYF. In nucleotide form, the sequence is TGTGCCAGCAGCATTTCCGACAGGGGGCCGGACATTCAGTACTTC.